One and the same sample provided the 22 T cell receptor beta chains below, sequenced in a study of blood T cell repertoires in COVID-19. Sequencing used immunoSEQ multiplex PCR; TCRdb keeps in-frame clones, though not all of them. The table lists under 300,000 clones, roughly 90% of them singletons, with roughly 2.1% in the top ten. Sequenced sample: peripheral blood. The origin of the receptors is a man in his fifties with acute or convalescent COVID-19.

V gene TRBV9 combines with J gene TRBJ1-2; D is possibly TRBD1 (6 bases). The germline gives CDR1 SGDLS, CDR2 YYNGEE. Trimming removed 7 bases from V and 2 bases from J, with 18 bases in between. CDR3 length equals 15 residues. This CDR3 is CASSPSGTRNYGYTF. The DNA of the CDR3 is TGTGCCAGCTCACCCTCCGGGACACGAAACTATGGCTACACCTTC. Looking up the rest from reference TRBV9 and TRBJ1-2 gives the full variable domain: DSGVTQTPKHLITATGQRVTLRCSPRSGDLSVYWYQQSLDQGLQFLIQYYNGEERAKGNILERFSAQQFPDLHSELNLSSLELGDSALYFCASSPSGTRNYGYTFGSGTRLTVV.

V and J are TRBV2 and TRBJ2-7, with 7 bases that match TRBD2. The germline CDR1 and CDR2 sequences are SNHLY and FYNNEI. The ends lost 4 bases at V and 0 bases at J; junction bases unmatched: 6. The CDR3 extends over 15 amino acids. The CDR3 bases are TGTGCCAGCAGTGCAACGGGACTACTCTCCTACGAGCAGTACTTC. This gives the protein CASSATGLLSYEQYF.

The V gene is TRBV30, the J gene TRBJ1-2; the match to TRBD1 covers 10 bases. J lost 1 base, V lost 1 base, and 6 bases had no gene match. CDR3 length equals 16 residues. The germline gives CDR1 GTSNPN, CDR2 SVGIG (reference sequence). The CDR3 coding sequence is TGTGCCTGGAGTGGATGGACAGGGGGGGGTAACTATGGCTACACCTTC. Amino acids: CAWSGWTGGGNYGYTF.

The chain employs TRBV10-3 and TRBJ2-3, with 11 bases that match TRBD2. The junction had 4 bases not matched to a gene; V was cut back by 5 bases and J by 3 bases. The CDR3 consists of 15 residues. Germline CDR1 is ENHRY and CDR2 is SYGVKD. DNA for the CDR3: TGTGCCATCAGTAGGGGACTAGCGGTAACAGATACGCAGTATTTT. Residues: CAISRGLAVTDTQYF.

This chain uses TRBV30 with TRBJ1-2, with 7 bases matching TRBD1. V was pared by 4 bases and J by 3 bases, with 8 bases of the junction left unmatched. The germline CDR1 and CDR2 sequences are GTSNPN and SVGIG (reference sequence). The CDR3 extends over 14 amino acids. The CDR3, as DNA: TGTGCCTGGAACCTGCAGGGACAGTACTATGGCTACACCTTC. It codes for CAWNLQGQYYGYTF. Drawing the rest from reference TRBV30 and TRBJ1-2, the complete variable domain is SQTIHQWPATLVQPVGSPLSLECTVEGTSNPNLYWYRQAAGRGLQLLFYSVGIGQISSEVPQNLSASRPQDRQFILSSKKLLLSDSGFYLCAWNLQGQYYGYTFGSGTRLTVV.

The chain has TRBV6-6 and TRBJ1-2; D perhaps matches TRBD1 (5 bases). The CDR3 sequence is 13 residues long. Trimming left V 8 bases short and J 8 bases short, with 18 bases between. Germline-derived CDR1 and CDR2 are MNHNY and SVGAGI (reference sequence). The CDR3 here is CASPPGREGGYTF. The CDR3 DNA sequence: TGTGCCAGCCCACCCGGCAGGGAAGGCGGCTACACCTTC.

There are a few counts of this clone. The gene calls are TRBV7-3 and TRBJ1-1; D unclear. Germline CDR1 reads SGHTA; CDR2 reads FQGTGA. Trimming cost V 4 bases and J 3 bases, with 9 bases left between them. The CDR3 has 13 residues. This chain's CDR3 is CASSSRLYTEAFF. The DNA for the CDR3 is TGTGCCAGCAGCTCACGGTTGTACACTGAAGCTTTCTTT. The variable domain in full, completed from reference TRBV7-3 and TRBJ1-1, reads GAGVSQTPSNKVTEKGKYVELRCDPISGHTALYWYRQSLGQGPEFLIYFQGTGAADDSGLPNDRFFAVRPEGSVSTLKIQRTERGDSAVYLCASSSRLYTEAFFGQGTRLTVV.

The V gene is TRBV4-2, the J gene TRBJ1-1; D possibly corresponds to TRBD1 (6 bases). The germline V gene has CDR1 LGHNA and CDR2 YNFKEQ. The CDR3 runs 15 residues. V was trimmed by 1 base and J by 3 bases, leaving 12 bases between them. This chain's CDR3 is CASSQGQVGDTEAFF. The CDR3 DNA follows: TGTGCCAGCAGCCAAGGACAGGTTGGGGACACTGAAGCTTTCTTT.

The rearrangement links TRBV6-5 to TRBJ1-1, with D uncertain. Germline lookup yields CDR1 MNHEY and CDR2 SVGAGI. With 8 bases removed from V and 0 bases from J, the gap between germline ends came to 10 bases. There are 13 residues in the CDR3. The CDR3 is CASHSTMNTEAFF. The CDR3 nucleotides read TGTGCCAGCCATAGCACTATGAACACTGAAGCTTTCTTT.

The J gene is TRBJ2-1, the V gene TRBV7-2; 12 bases agree with TRBD2. The CDR3 sequence is 16 residues long. Per germline, CDR1 SGHTA and CDR2 FQGNSA. Trimming took 1 base from V and 4 from J; bases not matched to a gene: 2. The CDR3 bases are TGTGCCAGCAGCTTAGGGGGACTAGCGGGTTACAATGAGCAGTTCTTC. It is translated as CASSLGGLAGYNEQFF.

The table lists this clone with a count of one. The chain recombines TRBV19 with TRBJ2-7, with D possibly TRBD1 on 6 matching bases. Germline V gene sequence: CDR1 LNHDA, CDR2 SQIVND (reference sequence). This CDR3 has 15 residues. Deletions cut 3 bases from V and 4 bases from J, with 16 bases between. CDR3 nucleotide sequence: TGTGCCAGTAGTATGGGACACGGGGCCCGATACGAGCAGTACTTC. This gives the protein CASSMGHGARYEQYF.

This clone was detected only a few times. The V and J genes are TRBV9 and TRBJ1-1, with D tentatively TRBD1 (6 bases). Trimming shortened V by 3 bases and J by 0 bases, and 15 bases separated the two germline ends. The CDR3 loop spans 16 amino acids. Germline CDR1 reads SGDLS; CDR2 reads YYNGEE. CDR3 sequence: CASSDQDSNMNTEAFF. The CDR3 nucleotides read TGTGCCAGCAGCGACCAGGACAGTAACATGAACACTGAAGCTTTCTTT.

V gene TRBV7-9 combines with J gene TRBJ1-5, with D perhaps TRBD1 (5 bases). The CDR3 length is 13 residues. Germline CDR1 and CDR2: SEHNR and FQNEAQ (reference sequence). The V gene lost 4 bases and the J gene lost 4 bases, with 8 bases spanning the gap. The CDR3 region is CASSWGENQPQHF. In DNA, the CDR3 is TGTGCCAGCAGCTGGGGGGAGAATCAGCCCCAGCATTTT.

This sequence joins TRBV10-3 and TRBJ2-2; 11 nucleotides line up with TRBD1. Looked up from germline, CDR1 is ENHRY and CDR2 is SYGVKD. V lost 0 bases and J lost 2; bases outside the gene matches: 2. The CDR3 runs 17 residues. The CDR3 DNA reads TGTGCCATCAGTGAGTCGGGACAGGGGGGAAACACCGGGGAGCTGTTTTTT. Residues: CAISESGQGGNTGELFF.

This chain links TRBV9 with TRBJ2-3, with 8 bases matching TRBD1. The germline V gene encodes CDR1 SGDLS and CDR2 YYNGEE. The CDR3 consists of 17 residues. Unmatched junction bases numbered 12, after V lost 3 bases and J lost 3 bases. CDR3 in amino acids: CASSAQLRDRYTDTQYF. CDR3 DNA sequence: TGTGCCAGCAGCGCTCAGCTCCGGGACAGGTATACAGATACGCAGTATTTT.

The rearrangement uses TRBV29-1 and TRBJ2-5; weak D call: TRBD1 (6 bases). Germline V gene lookup returns CDR1 SQVTM and CDR2 ANQGSEA. There are 14 residues in the CDR3. V lost 7 bases and J 3 bases, leaving 18 bases between the germline ends. Here the CDR3 DNA reads TGCAGCGCGTGGCACTCCGGGACAAAAGAGACCCAGTACTTC. Translating it yields CSAWHSGTKETQYF. Full variable domain (remainder filled in from reference TRBV29-1 and TRBJ2-5): SAVISQKPSRDICQRGTSLTIQCQVDSQVTMMFWYRQQPGQSLTLIATANQGSEATYESGFVIDKFPISRPNLTFSTLTVSNMSPEDSSIYLCSAWHSGTKETQYFGPGTRLLVL.

V and J are TRBV9 and TRBJ1-5; D is uncertain. This CDR3 region has 13 residues. Trimming removed 4 bases at V and 6 bases at J, with 11 bases between. CDR1 and CDR2 (germline): SGDLS, YYNGEE. Written as DNA, the CDR3 is TGTGCCAGCAGCACAGAGCTGGGTCAGCCCCAGCATTTT. Translated: CASSTELGQPQHF. The entire variable domain, with the rest obtained from reference TRBV9 and TRBJ1-5, is as follows: DSGVTQTPKHLITATGQRVTLRCSPRSGDLSVYWYQQSLDQGLQFLIQYYNGEERAKGNILERFSAQQFPDLHSELNLSSLELGDSALYFCASSTELGQPQHFGDGTRLSIL.

This clone occurred once. The V call is TRBV11-1, the J call TRBJ1-1; 11 nucleotides match TRBD1. Germline assignment: CDR1 SGHAT and CDR2 FQDESV (reference sequence). V trimming: 4 bases; J trimming: 2 bases; junction bases outside the gene matches: 6. CDR3 length: 16 amino acids. The CDR3 is CASSSPGQGENTEAFF. The CDR3 bases are TGTGCCAGCAGCTCCCCGGGACAGGGGGAAAACACTGAAGCTTTCTTT.

The chain couples TRBV18 to TRBJ1-3, with 9 nucleotides matching TRBD1. Germline loops: CDR1 KGHSH, CDR2 LQKENI. CDR3 size: 15 residues. Trimming removed 5 bases from V and 4 bases from J; junction bases left unmatched: 6. CDR3 sequence: CASSTRQGEGNTIYF. In nucleotides, the CDR3 is TGTGCCAGCTCAACGAGACAGGGGGAAGGAAACACCATATATTTT. The full variable domain, with the rest looked up from reference TRBV18 and TRBJ1-3, is NAGVMQNPRHLVRRRGQEARLRCSPMKGHSHVYWYRQLPEEGLKFMVYLQKENIIDESGMPKERFSAEFPKEGPSILRIQQVVRGDSAAYFCASSTRQGEGNTIYFGEGSWLTVV.

V usage is TRBV15 and J usage is TRBJ2-2; D is unclear. The CDR3 is 15 residues long. Germline lookup yields CDR1 LNHNV and CDR2 YYDKDF (reference sequence). V was shortened by 4 bases and J by 6 bases, with 15 bases between the two germline ends. The CDR3 protein is CATSTRLGWSGELFF. CDR3 DNA: TGTGCCACCAGCACCAGACTCGGATGGTCCGGGGAGCTGTTTTTT. The full variable domain, in which reference TRBV15 and TRBJ2-2 provide the parts outside the CDR3, is DAMVIQNPRYQVTQFGKPVTLSCSQTLNHNVMYWYQQKSSQAPKLLFHYYDKDFNNEADTPDNFQSRRPNTSFCFLDIRSPGLGDTAMYLCATSTRLGWSGELFFGEGSRLTVL.

This clone is a singleton in its sample. V gene TRBV19 combines with J gene TRBJ2-4, with unresolved D. CDR1 and CDR2 from the germline V gene are LNHDA and SQIVND (reference sequence). The CDR3 is 15 residues long. V was pared by 8 bases and J by 0 bases, with 14 bases between. The CDR3 sequence: CASEAGREAKNIQYF. CDR3 sequence (DNA): TGTGCCAGTGAGGCCGGAAGAGAAGCCAAAAACATTCAGTACTTC.

The chain employs TRBV18 and TRBJ1-3; TRBD1 is a possible D gene (6 bases). Trimming left V 6 bases short and J 4 bases short, with 13 bases between. From germline, CDR1 is KGHSH and CDR2 LQKENI. CDR3 size: 14 residues. As DNA, the CDR3 is TGTGCCAGCTCTCCGGACAGACAGGGAAACACCATATATTTT. Residues: CASSPDRQGNTIYF. Looking up the rest from reference TRBV18 and TRBJ1-3 gives the full variable domain: NAGVMQNPRHLVRRRGQEARLRCSPMKGHSHVYWYRQLPEEGLKFMVYLQKENIIDESGMPKERFSAEFPKEGPSILRIQQVVRGDSAAYFCASSPDRQGNTIYFGEGSWLTVV.